The rows below give T cell receptor beta chains drawn from one sample of a study of T cell responses to AZD1222 COVID-19 vaccine. Sequencing used immunoSEQ multiplex PCR; TCRdb keeps in-frame clones, though not all of them. The sample has 150,000 or so clones; approximately 90% are singletons. The sequencing used peripheral blood, collected on day 0 of AZD1222 vaccination. These TCRs come from an adult in good health. CDR3s include the opening cysteine and the closing phenylalanine or tryptophan.

J gene: TRBJ2-3
V gene: TRBV24-1
CDR3 protein: CATSRTSGSIHTQYF

J gene: TRBJ1-6
V gene: TRBV19
CDR3 protein: CASSSTTASNSPLHF

J gene: TRBJ1-6
V gene: TRBV4-2
CDR3 protein: CASSPRGGQGNSPLHF

J gene: TRBJ1-5
V gene: TRBV23-1
CDR3 protein: CAPSGGNQPQHF

J gene: TRBJ1-3
V gene: TRBV7-6
CDR3 protein: CASSPEPRVSGNTIYF

J gene: TRBJ2-3
V gene: TRBV2
CDR3 protein: CASRLAASTDTQYF

J gene: TRBJ2-1
V gene: TRBV28
CDR3 protein: CASSLGLAGLPNYNEQFF

J gene: TRBJ1-3
V gene: TRBV12-5
CDR3 protein: CASGLGRARGNTIYF

J gene: TRBJ2-3
V gene: TRBV6-5
CDR3 protein: CASSHRGPPTDTQYF

J gene: TRBJ2-5
V gene: TRBV28
CDR3 protein: CASSLVGSGRALETQYF

J gene: TRBJ2-5
V gene: TRBV4-2
CDR3 protein: CASSPDRGGQETQYF

J gene: TRBJ2-1
V gene: TRBV28
CDR3 protein: CASSLGGEQFF

J gene: TRBJ2-1
V gene: TRBV27
CDR3 protein: CASSLSGGPSYNEQFF

J gene: TRBJ1-5
V gene: TRBV24-1
CDR3 protein: CATSAQGQPQHF

J gene: TRBJ2-7
V gene: TRBV7-9
CDR3 protein: CASSLTGNYEQYF

J gene: TRBJ2-3
V gene: TRBV18
CDR3 protein: CASSQGQTDTQYF

J gene: TRBJ1-5
V gene: TRBV11-2
CDR3 protein: CASSRQNVQNQPQHF

J gene: TRBJ2-3
V gene: TRBV9
CDR3 protein: CASSAGTGKTRSSTDTQYF

J gene: TRBJ2-2
V gene: TRBV7-2
CDR3 protein: CASIQDRGSGELFF

J gene: TRBJ2-1
V gene: TRBV4-3
CDR3 protein: CASSQWGTSGKYNEQFF

J gene: TRBJ2-5
V gene: TRBV12-3/TRBV12-4
CDR3 protein: CASSSQLQETQYF

J gene: TRBJ1-6
V gene: TRBV27
CDR3 protein: CASSLTRWGGNSPLHF

J gene: TRBJ1-2
V gene: TRBV27
CDR3 protein: CASGSTGDYGYTF

J gene: TRBJ1-6
V gene: TRBV7-2
CDR3 protein: CASSPGRYNSPLHF

J gene: TRBJ1-1
V gene: TRBV10-3
CDR3 protein: CAITGLPIILPGQGMNTEAFF

J gene: TRBJ2-3
V gene: TRBV11-2
CDR3 protein: CASSLTSGREDTQYF

J gene: TRBJ2-5
V gene: TRBV6-5
CDR3 protein: CASTPLVRETQYF

J gene: TRBJ2-4
V gene: TRBV6-5
CDR3 protein: CASSYFGGGPKNIQYF

J gene: TRBJ1-5
V gene: TRBV19
CDR3 protein: CASSREQRYSNQPQHF

J gene: TRBJ1-1
V gene: TRBV7-8
CDR3 protein: CASSTLGTGRTEAFF

J gene: TRBJ1-3
V gene: TRBV28
CDR3 protein: CVTGTGSGNTIYF

J gene: TRBJ2-3
V gene: TRBV6-2/TRBV6-3
CDR3 protein: CASSYSLGTDTQYF

J gene: TRBJ2-3
V gene: TRBV5-1
CDR3 protein: CASSERGPGRRDTQYF

J gene: TRBJ2-7
V gene: TRBV19
CDR3 protein: CASSIGGVTSYEQYF

J gene: TRBJ1-5
V gene: TRBV18
CDR3 protein: CASSAGQNINQPQHF

J gene: TRBJ2-5
V gene: TRBV5-4
CDR3 protein: CASSSPLAGGETQYF

J gene: TRBJ1-1
V gene: TRBV29-1
CDR3 protein: CSVIRGPTGNTEAFF

J gene: TRBJ1-2
V gene: TRBV11-3
CDR3 protein: CASSLDRGNGYTF

J gene: TRBJ2-1
V gene: TRBV19
CDR3 protein: CASSASSGRLSKFF

J gene: TRBJ1-4
V gene: TRBV7-9
CDR3 protein: CASSSAGEGTNEKLFF